This T cell receptor (beta chain) was recovered during a study of beta chain features in type 1 diabetes. Study results and caveats: Reduced insertions and increased deletions marked VDJ junctions in type 1 diabetes patients.

There are a few counts of this clone. Its cognate antigen is unknown. Germline CDR1 and CDR2: MNHEY and SMNVEV (reference sequence). The CDR3 sequence is 12 residues long. Trimming left V 4 bases short and J 8 bases short, with 11 bases between. All of the isolated RNA was reverse transcribed, so expressed TCRB transcripts were sequenced. Data came from immunoSEQ multiplex PCR; TCRdb stores just in-frame clones and leaves some out. There are about 350,000 clones in the sample; 15% to 20% occur only once, and approximately 0.043% lies in the top ten. The sequenced sample consisted of naive CD4+ T cells from blood. V gene TRBV27 combines with J gene TRBJ1-1; perhaps TRBD1 as D (6 bases). The sequence was collected from a woman between 18 and 29 years old in good health. The CDR3 loop reads CASSWGGGEAFF. The CDR3 nucleotides are TGTGCCAGCAGTTGGGGGGGCGGGGAAGCTTTCTTT.